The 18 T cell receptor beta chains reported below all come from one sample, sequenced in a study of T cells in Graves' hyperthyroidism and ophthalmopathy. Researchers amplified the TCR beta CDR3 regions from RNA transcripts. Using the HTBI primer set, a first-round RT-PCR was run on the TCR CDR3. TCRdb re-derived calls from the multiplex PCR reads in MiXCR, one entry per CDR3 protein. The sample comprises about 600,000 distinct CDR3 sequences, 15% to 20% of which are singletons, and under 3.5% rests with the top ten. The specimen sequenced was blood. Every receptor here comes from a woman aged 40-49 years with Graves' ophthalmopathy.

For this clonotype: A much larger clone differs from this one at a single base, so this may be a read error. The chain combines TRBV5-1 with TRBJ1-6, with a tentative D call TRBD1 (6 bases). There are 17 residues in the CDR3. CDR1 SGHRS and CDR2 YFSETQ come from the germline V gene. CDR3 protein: CASSLASGDAYNSPPHF. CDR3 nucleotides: TGCGCCAGCAGCTTGGCTTCAGGGGACGCCTATAATTCACCCCCCCACTTT.

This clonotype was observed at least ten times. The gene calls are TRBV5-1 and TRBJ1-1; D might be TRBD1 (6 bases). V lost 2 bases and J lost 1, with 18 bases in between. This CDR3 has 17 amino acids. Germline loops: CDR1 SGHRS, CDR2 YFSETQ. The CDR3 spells CASSFKGPGAGNTEAFF. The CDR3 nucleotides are TGCGCCAGCAGCTTTAAGGGGCCAGGGGCGGGGAACACTGAAGCTTTCTTT.

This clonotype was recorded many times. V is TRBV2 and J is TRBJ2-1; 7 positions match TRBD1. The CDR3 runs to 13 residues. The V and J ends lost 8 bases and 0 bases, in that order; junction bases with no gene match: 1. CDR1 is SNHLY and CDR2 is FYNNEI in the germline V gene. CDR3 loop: CASGTDSYNEQFF. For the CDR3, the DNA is TGTGCCAGCGGGACAGACTCCTACAATGAGCAGTTCTTC.

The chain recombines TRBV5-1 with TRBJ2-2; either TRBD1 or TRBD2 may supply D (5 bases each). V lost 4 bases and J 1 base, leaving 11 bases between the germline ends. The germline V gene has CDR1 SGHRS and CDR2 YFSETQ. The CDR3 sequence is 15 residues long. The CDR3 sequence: CASSRGRENTGELFF. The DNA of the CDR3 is TGCGCCAGCAGCCGGGGACGGGAGAACACCGGGGAGCTGTTTTTT.

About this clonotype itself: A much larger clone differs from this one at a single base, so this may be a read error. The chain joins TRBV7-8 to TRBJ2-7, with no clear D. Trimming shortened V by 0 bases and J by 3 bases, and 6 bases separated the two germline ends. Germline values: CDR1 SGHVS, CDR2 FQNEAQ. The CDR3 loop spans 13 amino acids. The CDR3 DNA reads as TGTGCCAGCAGCTTAGCGGCTCACTACGAGCAGTACTTC. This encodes CASSLAAHYEQYF. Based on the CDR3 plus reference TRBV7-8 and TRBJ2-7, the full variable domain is GAGVSQSPRYKVAKRGQDVALRCDPISGHVSLFWYQQALGQGPEFLTYFQNEAQLDKSGLPSDRFFAERPEGSVSTLKIQRTQQEDSAVYLCASSLAAHYEQYFGPGTRLTVT.

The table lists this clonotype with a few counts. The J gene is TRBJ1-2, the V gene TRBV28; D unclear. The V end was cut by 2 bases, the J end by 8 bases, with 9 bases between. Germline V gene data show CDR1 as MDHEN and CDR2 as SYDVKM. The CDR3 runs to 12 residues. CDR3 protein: CASSLRLRGYTF. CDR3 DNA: TGTGCCAGCAGTTTACGATTGCGAGGCTACACCTTC.

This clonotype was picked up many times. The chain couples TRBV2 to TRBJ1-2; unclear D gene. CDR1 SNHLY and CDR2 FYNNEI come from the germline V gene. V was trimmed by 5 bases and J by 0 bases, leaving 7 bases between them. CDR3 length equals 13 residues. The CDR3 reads CASSTDTNYGYTF. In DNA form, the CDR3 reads TGTGCCAGCAGTACAGACACTAACTATGGCTACACCTTC.

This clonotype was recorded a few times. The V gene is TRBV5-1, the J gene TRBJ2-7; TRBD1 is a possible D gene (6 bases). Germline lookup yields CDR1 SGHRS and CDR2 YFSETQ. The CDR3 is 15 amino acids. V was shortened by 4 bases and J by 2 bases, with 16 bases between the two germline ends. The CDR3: CASSTAGAVTYEQYF. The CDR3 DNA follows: TGCGCCAGCAGCACCGCAGGGGCGGTGACCTACGAGCAGTACTTC.

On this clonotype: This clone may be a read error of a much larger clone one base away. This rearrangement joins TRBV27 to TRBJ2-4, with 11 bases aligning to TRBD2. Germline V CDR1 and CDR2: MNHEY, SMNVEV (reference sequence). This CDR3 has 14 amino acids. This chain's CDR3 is CANSVSGRENIQYF. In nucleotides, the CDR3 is TGTGCCAACAGTGTTAGCGGGAGGGAAAACATTCAGTACTTC.

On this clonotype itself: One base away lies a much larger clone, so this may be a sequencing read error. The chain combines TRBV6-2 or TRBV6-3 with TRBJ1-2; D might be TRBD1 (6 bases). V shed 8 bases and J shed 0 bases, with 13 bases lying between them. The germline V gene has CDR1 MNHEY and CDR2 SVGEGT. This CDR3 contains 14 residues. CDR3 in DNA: TGTGCCAGCGCCTCGGACAGACCTAACTATGGCTACACCTTC. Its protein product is CASASDRPNYGYTF.

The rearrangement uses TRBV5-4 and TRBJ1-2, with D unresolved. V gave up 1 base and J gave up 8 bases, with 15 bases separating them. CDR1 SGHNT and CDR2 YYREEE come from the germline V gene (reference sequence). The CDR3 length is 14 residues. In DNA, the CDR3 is TGTGCCAGCAGCTTGTGGGTACCCGGAGAGGGCTACACCTTC. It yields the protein CASSLWVPGEGYTF.

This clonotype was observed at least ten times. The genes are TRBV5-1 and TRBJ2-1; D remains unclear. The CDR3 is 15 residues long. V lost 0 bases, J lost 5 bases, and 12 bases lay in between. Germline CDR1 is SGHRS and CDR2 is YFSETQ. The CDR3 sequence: CASSLDPHGHNEQFF. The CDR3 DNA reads TGCGCCAGCAGCTTGGACCCACACGGCCACAATGAGCAGTTCTTC. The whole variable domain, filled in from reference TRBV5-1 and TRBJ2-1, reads KAGVTQTPRYLIKTRGQQVTLSCSPISGHRSVSWYQQTPGQGLQFLFEYFSETQRNKGNFPGRFSGRQFSNSRSEMNVSTLELGDSALYLCASSLDPHGHNEQFFGPGTRLTVL.

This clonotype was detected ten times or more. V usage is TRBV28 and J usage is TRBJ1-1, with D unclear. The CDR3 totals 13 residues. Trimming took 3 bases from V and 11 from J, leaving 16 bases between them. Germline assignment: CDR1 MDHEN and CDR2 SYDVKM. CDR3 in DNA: TGTGCCAGCAGTTTTCCCGGTCGCGGTGGGGCTTTCTTT. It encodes CASSFPGRGGAFF.

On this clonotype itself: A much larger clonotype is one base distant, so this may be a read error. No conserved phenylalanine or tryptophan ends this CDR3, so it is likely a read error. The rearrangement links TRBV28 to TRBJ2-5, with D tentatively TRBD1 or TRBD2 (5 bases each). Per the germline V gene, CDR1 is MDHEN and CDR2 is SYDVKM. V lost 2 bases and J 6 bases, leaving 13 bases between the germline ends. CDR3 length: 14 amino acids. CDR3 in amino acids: CASSLPGGVKTQYS. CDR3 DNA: TGTGCCAGCAGTTTACCTGGGGGTGTGAAGACCCAGTACTCC.

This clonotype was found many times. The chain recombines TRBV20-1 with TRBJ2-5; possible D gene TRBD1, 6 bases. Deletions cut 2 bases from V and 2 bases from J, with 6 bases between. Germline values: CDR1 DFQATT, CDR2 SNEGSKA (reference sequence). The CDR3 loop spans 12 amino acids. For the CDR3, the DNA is TGCAGTGCTAGACAGGGGCAAGAGACCCAGTACTTC. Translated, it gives CSARQGQETQYF.

CDR3 loop: CASRHGTGGGYTF. CDR3 DNA sequence: TGTGCCAGCAGACACGGGACAGGGGGTGGCTACACCTTC. The chain employs TRBV5-6 and TRBJ1-2; 11 nucleotides align to TRBD1. This CDR3 spans 13 amino acids. V shed 5 bases and J 7 bases; nucleotides not matched to a gene: 4. Germline V gene lookup returns CDR1 SGHDT and CDR2 YYEEEE. Based on the CDR3 plus reference TRBV5-6 and TRBJ1-2, the full variable domain is DAGVTQSPTHLIKTRGQQVTLRCSPKSGHDTVSWYQQALGQGPQFIFQYYEEEERQRGNFPDRFSGHQFPNYSSELNVNALLLGDSALYLCASRHGTGGGYTFGSGTRLTVV.

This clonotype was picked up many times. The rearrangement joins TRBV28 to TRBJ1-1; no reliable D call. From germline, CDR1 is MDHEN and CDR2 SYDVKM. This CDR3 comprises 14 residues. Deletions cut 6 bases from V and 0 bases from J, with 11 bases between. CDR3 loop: CASRWARLNTEAFF. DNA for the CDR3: TGTGCCAGCAGATGGGCCAGGCTGAACACTGAAGCTTTCTTT.

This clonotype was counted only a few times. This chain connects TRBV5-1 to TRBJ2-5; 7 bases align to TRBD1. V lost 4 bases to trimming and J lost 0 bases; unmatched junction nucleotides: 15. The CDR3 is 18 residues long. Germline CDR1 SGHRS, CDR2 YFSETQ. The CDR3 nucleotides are TGCGCCAGCAGCCCTGACAGGGTGGAGCTATCGTACCAAGAGACCCAGTACTTC. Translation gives CASSPDRVELSYQETQYF.